The TCR beta chain described here comes from a study of cytomegalovirus exposure and HLA in healthy donors (dated 2017 in TCRdb). In terms of the full investigation: An earlier analysis of about 560 of the donors reported about 280 Gb of sequence data and 117 million unique TCR beta sequences obtained from roughly 180 million T cells. The later analysis used no new phenotypic data to find candidate immune exposures, relying instead on TCR beta sequences and their occurrence across donors. On average, over 200,000 unique TCR beta nucleotide sequences were sequenced per donor among some 420 genotyped donors of the cohort, with 15% to 20% of those sequences being non-productive. Approximately 300 gigabases of sequencing data and tens of millions of unique TCR sequences were included in an early release covering under 650 HLA-typed donors. Because of strong linkage in the cohort, 4 to 6 DR-DQ haplotypes were treated as single units for association and clustering. Class I and class II HLA loci were covered by the typing at four-digit resolution. Of the roughly 390 genotyped donors, approximately 83% fell in the genetic ancestry cluster associated with self-reported Caucasian donors. The study was designed to test whether signatures of past pathogen exposure could be identified by cataloging public T cell receptors. Typing coverage varied by locus: roughly 620-640 donors for A, B, C, DRB1 and DQB1; under 550 for DQA1; over 600 for DPA1; approximately 490 for DPB1. High-throughput TCR immunosequencing, statistical association of individual TCRs with disease status, and machine learning were combined to predict cytomegalovirus infection status. In an earlier analysis of 550 to 700 of the donors, high-throughput TCR beta sequencing was used to judge whether each TCR beta V gene segment behaved as functional or pseudogenic. Every repertoire in the discovery cohort had been generated on one and the same sequencing platform. The study profiled the T cell repertoires of approximately 700 subjects by immunosequencing and related them to cytomegalovirus serostatus. In a later analysis, previously published TCR beta repertoires from 500 to 750 donors were re-analyzed and high-resolution HLA genotyping was added so that TCR occurrence patterns could be studied. In addition to the first cohort of roughly 700 subjects, a separate validation cohort of 120 different subjects was used. Donor age, sex, ethnicity and CMV serostatus were compiled together with the repertoire data. A later genetic analysis took genome-wide SNP genotypes for about three fifths of the roughly 700 donors and used that subset as a discovery cohort. Points the paper makes about the study in general: In a later analysis, several top co-occurrence clusters were reported to appear linked to parvovirus B19, influenza, CMV and Epstein-Barr virus. While some public TCRs were present in many individuals, most TCR sequences turned up only very rarely across donors. The 87-base-pair reads could not distinguish some IMGT-functional V segments, including TRBV6-2 and TRBV6-3, so those segments were excluded. Roughly uniform sequencing depth across donors was assumed in presence/absence analyses, although this assumption may not hold. Correlated functional status among segregating V segments might reflect linkage disequilibrium, but an unknown experimental factor could not be ruled out. Compared with the approximately 670-donor mean, donors in an Asian-associated ancestry cluster had fewer N-insertions in productive TCRs, according to a later genetic analysis. According to the authors, the approach could potentially be generalized to other disease states and immunological phenotypes. A few of the identified cytomegalovirus-associated TCR beta chains were confirmed in vitro to be specific for cytomegalovirus antigens. The cohort was sequenced for TCR beta chains only, and without alpha or paired-chain data the features that could be detected were limited. Because counts were too low, approximately 15 rarely observed V segments, including chromosome 9 orphons, were excluded from the earlier analysis of roughly 580 of the donors. In a later genetic analysis, a missense DCLRE1C variant was associated with V-gene and J-gene trimming of TCR beta chains, and the association was replicated in an independent cohort. In a later analysis, the rate of TCR association differed among HLA loci, with DRB1 alleles having the most associated TCRs and HLA-C alleles having the fewest. Specific HLA alleles were associated with roughly 16,000 TCR beta sequences at a false discovery rate of 0.05 in a later analysis. A total of about 180 TCR beta chains were listed by the study as associated with cytomegalovirus. Broadly in line with IMGT annotations, most TCR beta V segments showed up in productive rearrangements about 87% or about 30% of the time in an earlier analysis of around 550 of the donors. A cluster of highly shared sequence variants was judged likely to be a technical artifact of the sequencing pipeline. Immune exposure information for the cohort was limited to CMV serostatus. When HLA alleles, especially DR and DQ, strongly co-occurred, attributing TCR associations to individual alleles was difficult. Compared with equally common non-associated chains, HLA-associated TCR beta chains in a later analysis were more clonally expanded and had lower generation probabilities. Because some donors lacked HLA typing at each locus, the association tests relied only on the typed subset. Cytomegalovirus status was reported to be diagnosed by the classifier with high specificity and sensitivity in both the original and validation cohorts. A further reported finding was that TCR beta sequences accurately predicted the HLA-A and HLA-B alleles for most subjects in the first cohort. In a later analysis, most CMV-associated TCR beta chains were found to appear HLA-restricted, with HLA associations seemingly driven largely by CMV exposure.

In total, 500 to 700 healthy bone marrow donors made up the cohort. At the time of sampling, all cohort members were nominally healthy, though unrecorded immune exposures were likely present. The donor was CMV seronegative and belonged to the group of around 400 seronegative cohort members. Each donor provided a peripheral blood sample, and peripheral blood mononuclear cells were used for TCR beta sequencing. The Qiagen DNeasy Blood Extraction Kit was used to extract genomic DNA from the blood cell samples. This clone was detected once. Its antigen specificity is not known. An end of the junction does not agree with germline; a read error may underlie this. CDR1 and CDR2, per the germline V gene, are MNHNS and SASEGT. The CDR3, from cysteine to phenylalanine, totals 15 residues. Only CDR3 DNA remains: 45 bases, in frame from the first base. The method was the immunoSEQ multiplex PCR assay. A mixture of 60 forward primers for TCR Vbeta segments and 13 reverse primers for TCR Jbeta segments was used in the multiplex PCR. The CDR3 region of rearranged TCR beta genes was amplified from genomic DNA with a multiplex PCR assay. On the Illumina HiSeq System, the amplified TCR beta libraries were sequenced as 87-base-pair reads. Concerning the study's data processing: Across the 640 or so repertoires, a later analysis counted 80 million or so unique TCR beta chains, approximately 10 million of which were shared by at least two donors. Raw reads were error-corrected and collapsed into unique sequences by a nearest-neighbor algorithm in which closely related sequences were merged to remove PCR and sequencing errors. V, D and J gene segments were assigned by aligning CDR3 sequences to IMGT reference sequences. For a sequence to be retained, a match of at least six nucleotides was required to both a V gene segment and a J gene segment. Rearrangements were classified as productive when the CDR3 lacked stop codons and remained in frame with V and J, and all other rearrangements were classified as non-productive. Following IMGT convention, CDR3 was defined as the stretch from the second conserved V-encoded cysteine up to the conserved J-encoded phenylalanine. The earlier analysis of fewer than 750 of the donors excluded sequences that lacked an unambiguous match to a single V gene segment. An earlier analysis of some 500 of the donors classified V segments as functional when productive rearrangements were above 56.7% and as segregating when the standard deviation between donors was above 5%. A statistical classification framework was developed to diagnose cytomegalovirus status using the catalog of TCR beta chain sequences. A later analysis assigned V and J genes by comparing TCR nucleotide sequences with IMGT/GENE-DB human TR gene sequences. Using the TCRdist pipeline, a later analysis assigned CDR3 sequences along with most-parsimonious VDJ recombination scenarios. In a later analysis, each TCR beta chain was defined by its CDR3 amino acid sequence together with its V-gene family, and reads without a unique V-gene family were excluded. In a later analysis, approximately 590 highly shared, low-generation-probability nucleotide sequences were removed to address suspected cross-contamination and a sequencing artifact. For each public chain, a later analysis derived a clonal expansion index from normalized ranks of inferred template counts within each repertoire. Generation probabilities in a later analysis came from a VDJ recombination model fitted to out-of-frame rearrangements, and those results were checked against IGoR. In a later analysis, TCR-TCR, TCR-HLA and TCR-CMV co-occurrence was scored with hypergeometric tests, and a repertoire-size bias correction was applied to TCR pairs. In a later analysis, false discovery rates were estimated by permuting HLA or CMV assignments 20 times. In a later analysis, co-occurring TCRs were grouped using DBSCAN, with TCRdist sequence similarity added in when clustering inside HLA-allele-positive subsets. For co-occurrence clustering, repertoires with fewer than 30,000 or more than 120,000 public chains were excluded, along with a handful of repertoires with anomalous nucleotide sharing. This is the immuneACCESS table as TCRdb keeps it, with only in-frame sequences that have V and J called. A part of the clones is gone; compared with another copy, unresolved V genes explain less than half, and the rest is unexplained. V, J and clone size are taken as reported in that table, and D and trimming were inferred from the DNA itself. The sample includes about 120,000 clones, with 80% to 85% observed a single time. 3.5% to 4.5% of the sample is in the top ten clones.

This chain joins TRBV6-1 to TRBJ2-1; 7 bases in the junction line up with TRBD2. The TCR comes from a woman in her 30s in good health and CMV-seronegative. The sequencing input was PBMCs. The DNA is as follows: TGTGCCGGCAGTGATTATTTGGCGGGAGCGTATGAGCAGTTCTTC. Its protein reads: CAGSDYLAGAYEQFF.